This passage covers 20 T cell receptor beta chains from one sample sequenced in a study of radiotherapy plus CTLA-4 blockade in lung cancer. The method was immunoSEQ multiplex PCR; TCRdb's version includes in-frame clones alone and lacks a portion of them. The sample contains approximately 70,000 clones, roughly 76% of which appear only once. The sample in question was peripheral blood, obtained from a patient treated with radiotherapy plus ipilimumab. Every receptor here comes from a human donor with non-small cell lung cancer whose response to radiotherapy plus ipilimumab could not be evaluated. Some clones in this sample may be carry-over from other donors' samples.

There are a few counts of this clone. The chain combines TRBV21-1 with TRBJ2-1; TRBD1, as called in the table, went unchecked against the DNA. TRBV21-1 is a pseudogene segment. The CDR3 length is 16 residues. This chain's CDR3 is CASSGRTGSGDSEQFF. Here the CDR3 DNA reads TGTGCCAGCAGCGGTCGGACAGGGAGCGGGGACAGTGAGCAGTTCTTC.

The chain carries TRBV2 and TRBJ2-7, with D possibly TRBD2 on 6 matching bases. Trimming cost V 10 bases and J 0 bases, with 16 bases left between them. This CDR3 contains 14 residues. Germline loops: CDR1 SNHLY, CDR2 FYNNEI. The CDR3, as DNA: TGTGCCACCGTTTGGGGGACTTACTCCTACGAGCAGTACTTC. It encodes CATVWGTYSYEQYF.

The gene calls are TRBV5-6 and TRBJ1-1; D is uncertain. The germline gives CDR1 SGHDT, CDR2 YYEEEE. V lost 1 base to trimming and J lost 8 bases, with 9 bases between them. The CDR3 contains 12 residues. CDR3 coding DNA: TGTGCCAGCAGCTTGTTGACTCCCGAAGCTTTCTTT. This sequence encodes CASSLLTPEAFF.

This chain's CDR3 is CASSGRGVDIQYF. The CDR3, as DNA: TGTGCCAGCAGTGGGAGGGGTGTGGACATTCAGTACTTC. V and J are TRBV28 and TRBJ2-4; 7 bases are a match to TRBD2. V shed 5 bases, J shed 8 bases, and the junction held 6 bases outside the gene matches. The CDR3 has 13 residues. Germline CDR1 and CDR2: MDHEN and SYDVKM. Looking up the rest from reference TRBV28 and TRBJ2-4 gives the full variable domain: DVKVTQSSRYLVKRTGEKVFLECVQDMDHENMFWYRQDPGLGLRLIYFSYDVKMKEKGDIPEGYSVSREKKERFSLILESASTNQTSMYLCASSGRGVDIQYFGAGTRLSVL.

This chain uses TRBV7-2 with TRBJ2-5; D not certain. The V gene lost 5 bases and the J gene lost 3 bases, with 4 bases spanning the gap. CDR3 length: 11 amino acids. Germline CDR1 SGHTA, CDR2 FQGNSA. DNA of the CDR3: TGTGCCAGCAGCGTAAAAGAGACCCAGTACTTC. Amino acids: CASSVKETQYF.

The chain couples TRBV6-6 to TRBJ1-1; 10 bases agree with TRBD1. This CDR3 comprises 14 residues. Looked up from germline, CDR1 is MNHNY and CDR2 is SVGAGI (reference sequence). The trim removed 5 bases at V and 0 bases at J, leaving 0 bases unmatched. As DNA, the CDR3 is TGTGCCAGCAGTGGGACAGGGGTGAACACTGAAGCTTTCTTT. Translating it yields CASSGTGVNTEAFF.

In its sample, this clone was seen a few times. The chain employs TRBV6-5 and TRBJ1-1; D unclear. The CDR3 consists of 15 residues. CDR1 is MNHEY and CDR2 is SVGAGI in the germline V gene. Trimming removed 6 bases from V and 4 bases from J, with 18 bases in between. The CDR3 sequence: CASSHVGSGGTEAFF. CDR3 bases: TGTGCCAGCAGCCACGTGGGGTCGGGAGGCACTGAAGCTTTCTTT.

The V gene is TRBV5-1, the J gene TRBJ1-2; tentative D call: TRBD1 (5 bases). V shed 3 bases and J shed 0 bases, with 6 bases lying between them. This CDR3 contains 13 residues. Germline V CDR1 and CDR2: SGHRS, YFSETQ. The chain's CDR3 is CASSSTANYGYTF. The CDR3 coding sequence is TGCGCCAGCAGCTCGACAGCTAACTATGGCTACACCTTC.

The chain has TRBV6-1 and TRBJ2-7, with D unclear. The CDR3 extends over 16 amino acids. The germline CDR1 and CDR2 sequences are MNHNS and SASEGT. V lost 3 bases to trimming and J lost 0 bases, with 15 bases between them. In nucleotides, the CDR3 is TGTGCCAGCAGTGACCCTCTCTGGCTTTACTCCTACGAGCAGTACTTC. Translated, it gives CASSDPLWLYSYEQYF.

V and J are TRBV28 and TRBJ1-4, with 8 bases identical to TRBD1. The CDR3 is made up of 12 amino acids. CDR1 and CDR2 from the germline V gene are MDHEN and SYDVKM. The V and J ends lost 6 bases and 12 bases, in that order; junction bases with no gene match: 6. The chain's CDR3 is CASSSQQGELFF. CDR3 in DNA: TGTGCCAGCAGCTCTCAACAGGGGGAACTGTTTTTT. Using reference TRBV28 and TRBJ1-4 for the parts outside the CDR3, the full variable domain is DVKVTQSSRYLVKRTGEKVFLECVQDMDHENMFWYRQDPGLGLRLIYFSYDVKMKEKGDIPEGYSVSREKKERFSLILESASTNQTSMYLCASSSQQGELFFGSGTQLSVL.

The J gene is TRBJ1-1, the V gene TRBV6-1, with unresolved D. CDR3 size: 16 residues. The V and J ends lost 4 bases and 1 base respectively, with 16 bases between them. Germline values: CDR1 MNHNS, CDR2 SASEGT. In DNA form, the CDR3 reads TGTGCCAGCAGTGGCCTCCTTGGACGGGGGAACACTGAAGCTTTCTTT. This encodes CASSGLLGRGNTEAFF.

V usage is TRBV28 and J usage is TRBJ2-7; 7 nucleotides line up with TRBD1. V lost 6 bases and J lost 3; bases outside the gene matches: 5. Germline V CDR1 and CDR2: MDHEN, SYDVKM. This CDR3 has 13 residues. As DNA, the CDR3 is TGTGCCAGCAGCCTGACAGGGCTCTACGAGCAGTACTTC. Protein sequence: CASSLTGLYEQYF.

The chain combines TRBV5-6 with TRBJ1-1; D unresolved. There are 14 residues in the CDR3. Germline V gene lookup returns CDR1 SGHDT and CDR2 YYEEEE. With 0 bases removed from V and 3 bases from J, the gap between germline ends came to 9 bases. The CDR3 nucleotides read TGTGCCAGCAGCTTGGTGGGCTTCGACACTGAAGCTTTCTTT. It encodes CASSLVGFDTEAFF.

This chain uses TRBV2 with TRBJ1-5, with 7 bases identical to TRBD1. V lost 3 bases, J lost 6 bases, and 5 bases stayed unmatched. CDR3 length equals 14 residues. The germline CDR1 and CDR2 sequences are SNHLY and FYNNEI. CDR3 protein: CASSEGQPSQPQHF. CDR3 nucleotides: TGTGCCAGCAGTGAGGGACAGCCCAGTCAGCCCCAGCATTTT.

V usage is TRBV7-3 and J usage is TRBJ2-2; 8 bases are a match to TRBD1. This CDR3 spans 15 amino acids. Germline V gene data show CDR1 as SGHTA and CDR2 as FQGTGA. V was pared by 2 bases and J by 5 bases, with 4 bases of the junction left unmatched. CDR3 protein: CASSLQGAQTGELFF. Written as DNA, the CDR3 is TGTGCCAGCAGCTTACAGGGGGCCCAAACCGGGGAGCTGTTTTTT.

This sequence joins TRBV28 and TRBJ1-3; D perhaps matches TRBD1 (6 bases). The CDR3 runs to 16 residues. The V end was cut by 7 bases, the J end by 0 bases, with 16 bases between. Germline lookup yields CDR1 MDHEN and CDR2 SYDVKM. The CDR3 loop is CASTSGGYLSGNTIYF. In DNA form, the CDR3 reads TGTGCCAGCACCTCGGGGGGCTACCTCTCTGGAAACACCATATATTTT.

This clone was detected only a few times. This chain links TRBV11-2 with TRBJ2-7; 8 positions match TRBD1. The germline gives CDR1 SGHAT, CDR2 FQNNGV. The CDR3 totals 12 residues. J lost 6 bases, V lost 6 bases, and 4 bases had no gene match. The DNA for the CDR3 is TGTGCCAGCAGTTTTACAGGGGGCGAGCAGTACTTC. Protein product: CASSFTGGEQYF.

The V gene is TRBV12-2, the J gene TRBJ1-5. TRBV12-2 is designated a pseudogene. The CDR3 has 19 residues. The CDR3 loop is CASRLAPSEVGGRPQRQHF. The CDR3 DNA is TGTGCAAGTCGCTTAGCGCCCTCTGAGGTCGGGGGACGGCCCCAGCGCCAGCATTTT.

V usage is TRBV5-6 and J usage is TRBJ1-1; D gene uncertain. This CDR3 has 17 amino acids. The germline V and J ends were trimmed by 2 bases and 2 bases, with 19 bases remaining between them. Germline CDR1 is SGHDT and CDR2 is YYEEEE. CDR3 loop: CASSFPAGSVPNTEAFF. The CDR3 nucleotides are TGTGCCAGCAGCTTTCCGGCGGGGTCGGTCCCAAACACTGAAGCTTTCTTT. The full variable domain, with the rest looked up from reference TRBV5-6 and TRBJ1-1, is DAGVTQSPTHLIKTRGQQVTLRCSPKSGHDTVSWYQQALGQGPQFIFQYYEEEERQRGNFPDRFSGHQFPNYSSELNVNALLLGDSALYLCASSFPAGSVPNTEAFFGQGTRLTVV.

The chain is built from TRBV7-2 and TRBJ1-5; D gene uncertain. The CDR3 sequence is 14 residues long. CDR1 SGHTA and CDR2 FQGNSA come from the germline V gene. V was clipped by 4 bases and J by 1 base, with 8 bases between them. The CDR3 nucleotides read TGTGCCAGCAGCTCGAGACAAAGCAATCAGCCCCAGCATTTT. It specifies CASSSRQSNQPQHF.